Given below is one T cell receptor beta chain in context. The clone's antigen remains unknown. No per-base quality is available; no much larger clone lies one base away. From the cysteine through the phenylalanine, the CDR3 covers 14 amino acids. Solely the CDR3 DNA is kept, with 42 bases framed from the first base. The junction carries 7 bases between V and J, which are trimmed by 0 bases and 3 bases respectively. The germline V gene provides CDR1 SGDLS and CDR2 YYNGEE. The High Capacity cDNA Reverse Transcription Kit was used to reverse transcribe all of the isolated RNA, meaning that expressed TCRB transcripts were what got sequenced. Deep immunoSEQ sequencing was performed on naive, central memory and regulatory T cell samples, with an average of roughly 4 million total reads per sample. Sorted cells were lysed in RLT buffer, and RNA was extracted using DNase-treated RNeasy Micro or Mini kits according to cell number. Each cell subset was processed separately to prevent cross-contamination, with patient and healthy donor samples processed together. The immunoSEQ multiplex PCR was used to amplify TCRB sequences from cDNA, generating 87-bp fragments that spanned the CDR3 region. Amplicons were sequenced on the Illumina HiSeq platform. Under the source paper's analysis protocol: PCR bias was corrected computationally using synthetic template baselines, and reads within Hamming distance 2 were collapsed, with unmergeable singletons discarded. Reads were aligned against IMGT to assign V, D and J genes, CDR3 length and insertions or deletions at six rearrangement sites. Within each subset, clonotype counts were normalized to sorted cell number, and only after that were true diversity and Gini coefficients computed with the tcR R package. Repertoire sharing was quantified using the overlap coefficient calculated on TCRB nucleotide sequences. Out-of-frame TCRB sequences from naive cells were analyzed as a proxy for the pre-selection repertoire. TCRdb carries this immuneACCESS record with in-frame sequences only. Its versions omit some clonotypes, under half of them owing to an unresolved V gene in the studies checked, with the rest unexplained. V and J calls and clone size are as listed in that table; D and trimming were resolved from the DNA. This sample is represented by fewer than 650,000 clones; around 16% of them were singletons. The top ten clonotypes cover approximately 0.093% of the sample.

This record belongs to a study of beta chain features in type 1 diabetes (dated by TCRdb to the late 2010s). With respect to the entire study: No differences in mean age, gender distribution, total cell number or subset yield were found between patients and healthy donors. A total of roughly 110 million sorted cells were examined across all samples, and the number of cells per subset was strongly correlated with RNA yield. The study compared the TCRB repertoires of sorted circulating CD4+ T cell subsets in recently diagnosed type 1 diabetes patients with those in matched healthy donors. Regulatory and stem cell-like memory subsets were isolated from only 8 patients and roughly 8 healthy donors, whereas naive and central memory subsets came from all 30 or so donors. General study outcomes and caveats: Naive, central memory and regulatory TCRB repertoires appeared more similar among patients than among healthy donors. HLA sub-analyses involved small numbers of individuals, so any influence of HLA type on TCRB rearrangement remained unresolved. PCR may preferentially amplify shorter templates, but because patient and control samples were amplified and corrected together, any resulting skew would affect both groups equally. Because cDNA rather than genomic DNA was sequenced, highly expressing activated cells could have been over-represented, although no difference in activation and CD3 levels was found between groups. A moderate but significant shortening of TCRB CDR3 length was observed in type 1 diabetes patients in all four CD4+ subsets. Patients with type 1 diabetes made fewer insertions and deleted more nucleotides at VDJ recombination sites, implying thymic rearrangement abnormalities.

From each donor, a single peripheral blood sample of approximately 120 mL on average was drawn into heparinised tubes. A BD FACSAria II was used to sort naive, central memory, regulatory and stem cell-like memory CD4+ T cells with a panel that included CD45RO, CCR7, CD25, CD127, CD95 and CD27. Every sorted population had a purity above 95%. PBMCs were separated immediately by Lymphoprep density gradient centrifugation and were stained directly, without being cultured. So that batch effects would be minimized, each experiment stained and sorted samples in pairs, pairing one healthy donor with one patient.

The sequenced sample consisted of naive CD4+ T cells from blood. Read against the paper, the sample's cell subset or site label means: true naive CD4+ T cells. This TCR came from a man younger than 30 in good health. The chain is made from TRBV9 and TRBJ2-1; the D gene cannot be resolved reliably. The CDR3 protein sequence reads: CASSVDNYYNEQFF. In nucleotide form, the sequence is TGTGCCAGCAGCGTAGATAACTACTACAATGAGCAGTTCTTC.